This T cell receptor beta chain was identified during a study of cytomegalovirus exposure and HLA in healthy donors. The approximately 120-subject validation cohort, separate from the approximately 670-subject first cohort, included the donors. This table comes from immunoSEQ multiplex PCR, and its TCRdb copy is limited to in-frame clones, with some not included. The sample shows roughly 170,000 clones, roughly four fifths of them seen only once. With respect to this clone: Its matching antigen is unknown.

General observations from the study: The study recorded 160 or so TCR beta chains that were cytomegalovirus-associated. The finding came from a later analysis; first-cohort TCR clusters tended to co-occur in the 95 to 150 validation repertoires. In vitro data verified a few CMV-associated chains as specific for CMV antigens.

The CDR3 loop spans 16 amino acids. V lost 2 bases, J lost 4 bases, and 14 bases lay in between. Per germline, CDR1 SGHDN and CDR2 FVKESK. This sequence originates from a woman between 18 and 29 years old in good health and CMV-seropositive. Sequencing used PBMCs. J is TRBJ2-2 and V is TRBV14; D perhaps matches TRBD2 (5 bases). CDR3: CASSQLFGEGTGELFF. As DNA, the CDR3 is TGTGCCAGCAGCCAACTCTTCGGTGAGGGCACCGGGGAGCTGTTTTTT.